The clone carrying this T cell receptor (beta chain) was recorded only once. What it recognizes is unknown. The data were taken from a study of shared clonotypes between healthy human individuals. Findings and caveats of the study: Sampling covered nothing but blood. Tissue TCR repertoires likely differ from those found in blood. Memory subsets generally showed smaller estimated richness than naive subsets did.

Produced via immunoSEQ multiplex PCR; TCRdb's table is partial and in-frame only. In the table there are roughly 2.2 million clones, about 90% of which are singletons. Per the germline V gene, CDR1 is MNHEY and CDR2 is SVGAGI. J lost 6 bases, V lost 10 bases, and 15 bases had no gene match. This CDR3 is 15 amino acids long. This TCR was sampled from a man aged 18-30 years in good health. Some clones in this sample may be carry-over from other donors' samples. The V call is TRBV6-5, the J call TRBJ2-3; 8 positions match TRBD1. The sample taken for sequencing was naive CD4+ T cells from PBMCs. Specified subset: CD45RA+ positively selected. CDR3 amino acids: CATQQGVFPRDTQYF. The CDR3 DNA reads as TGTGCCACCCAACAGGGGGTGTTCCCCAGGGATACGCAGTATTTT.